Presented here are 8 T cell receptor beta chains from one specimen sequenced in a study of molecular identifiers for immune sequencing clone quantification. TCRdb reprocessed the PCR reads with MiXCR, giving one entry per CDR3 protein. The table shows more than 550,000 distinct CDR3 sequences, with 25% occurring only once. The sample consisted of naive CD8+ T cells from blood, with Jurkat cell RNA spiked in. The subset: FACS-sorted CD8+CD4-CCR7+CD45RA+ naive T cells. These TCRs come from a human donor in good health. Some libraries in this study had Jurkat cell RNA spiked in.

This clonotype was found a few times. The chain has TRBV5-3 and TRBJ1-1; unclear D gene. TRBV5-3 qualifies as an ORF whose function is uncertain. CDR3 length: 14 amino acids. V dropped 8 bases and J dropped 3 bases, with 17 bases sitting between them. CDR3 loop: CASSLGTRYTEAFF. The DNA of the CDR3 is TGTGCCAGCAGCCTGGGCACTAGGTACACTGAAGCTTTCTTT.

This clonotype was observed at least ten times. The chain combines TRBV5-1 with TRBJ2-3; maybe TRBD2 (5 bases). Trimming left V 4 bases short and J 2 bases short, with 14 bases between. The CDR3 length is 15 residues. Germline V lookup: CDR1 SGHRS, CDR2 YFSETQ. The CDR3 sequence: CASSTPSGYTDTQYF. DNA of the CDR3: TGCGCCAGCAGCACCCCATCGGGGTACACAGATACGCAGTATTTT.

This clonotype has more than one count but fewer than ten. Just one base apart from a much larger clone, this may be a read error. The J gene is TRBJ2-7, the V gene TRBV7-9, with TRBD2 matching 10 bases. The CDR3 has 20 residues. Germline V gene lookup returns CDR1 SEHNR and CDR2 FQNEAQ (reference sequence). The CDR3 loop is CASGSSLIGASGSKPYERYF. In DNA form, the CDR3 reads TGTGCCAGCGGCTCGAGCCTTATCGGGGCTAGCGGGAGTAAGCCCTACGAGCGGTACTTC.

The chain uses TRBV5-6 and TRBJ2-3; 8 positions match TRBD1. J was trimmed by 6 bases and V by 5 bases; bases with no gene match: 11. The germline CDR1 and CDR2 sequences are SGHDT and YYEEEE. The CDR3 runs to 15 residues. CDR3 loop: CASRIGGTGADTQYF. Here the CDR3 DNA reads TGTGCCAGCAGAATTGGGGGGACAGGAGCGGATACGCAGTATTTT.

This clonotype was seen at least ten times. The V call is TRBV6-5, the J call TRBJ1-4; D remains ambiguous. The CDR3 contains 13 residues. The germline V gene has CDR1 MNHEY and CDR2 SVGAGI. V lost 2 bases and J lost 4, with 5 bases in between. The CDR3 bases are TGTGCCAGCAGTTACAACAGTAATGAAAAACTGTTTTTT. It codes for CASSYNSNEKLFF.

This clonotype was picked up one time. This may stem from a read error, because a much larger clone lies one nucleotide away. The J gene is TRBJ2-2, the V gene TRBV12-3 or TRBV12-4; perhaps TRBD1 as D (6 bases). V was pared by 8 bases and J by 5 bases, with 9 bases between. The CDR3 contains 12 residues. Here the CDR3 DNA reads TGTGCCAGCCGGCAGGGGACCGGGGAGCTGTTTTTT. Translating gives CASRQGTGELFF.

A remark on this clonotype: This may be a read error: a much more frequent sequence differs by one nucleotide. This CDR3 is CASSYTVRLQPQRF. In DNA form, the CDR3 reads TGCGCCAGCAGCTATACAGTAAGGCTTCAGCCCCAGCGTTTT. This chain links TRBV4-3 with TRBJ1-5; no firm D call. The CDR3 consists of 14 residues. The germline V gene encodes CDR1 LGHNA and CDR2 YSLEER.

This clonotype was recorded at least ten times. The CDR3 DNA is TGTGCCAGCACCCTGGCAGGGGAAAACACTGAAGCTTTCTTT. Residues: CASTLAGENTEAFF. This chain connects TRBV12-3 or TRBV12-4 to TRBJ1-1, with D perhaps matching TRBD1 (6 bases). The germline V and J ends were trimmed by 7 bases and 2 bases, with 14 bases remaining between them. The CDR3 has 14 amino acids.